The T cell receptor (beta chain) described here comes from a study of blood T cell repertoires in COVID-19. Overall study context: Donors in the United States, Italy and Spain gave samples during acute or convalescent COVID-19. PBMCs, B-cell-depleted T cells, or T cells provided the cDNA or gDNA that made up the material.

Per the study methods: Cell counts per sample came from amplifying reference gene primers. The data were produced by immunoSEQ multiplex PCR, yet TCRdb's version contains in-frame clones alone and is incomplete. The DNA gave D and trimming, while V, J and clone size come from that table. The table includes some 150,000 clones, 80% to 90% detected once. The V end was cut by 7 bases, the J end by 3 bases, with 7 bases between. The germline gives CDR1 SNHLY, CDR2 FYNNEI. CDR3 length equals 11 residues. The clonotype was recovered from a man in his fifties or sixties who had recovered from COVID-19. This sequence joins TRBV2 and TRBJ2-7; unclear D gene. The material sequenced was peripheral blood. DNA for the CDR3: TGTGCCAGCACAGTTTTCTACGAGCAGTACTTC. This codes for CASTVFYEQYF.